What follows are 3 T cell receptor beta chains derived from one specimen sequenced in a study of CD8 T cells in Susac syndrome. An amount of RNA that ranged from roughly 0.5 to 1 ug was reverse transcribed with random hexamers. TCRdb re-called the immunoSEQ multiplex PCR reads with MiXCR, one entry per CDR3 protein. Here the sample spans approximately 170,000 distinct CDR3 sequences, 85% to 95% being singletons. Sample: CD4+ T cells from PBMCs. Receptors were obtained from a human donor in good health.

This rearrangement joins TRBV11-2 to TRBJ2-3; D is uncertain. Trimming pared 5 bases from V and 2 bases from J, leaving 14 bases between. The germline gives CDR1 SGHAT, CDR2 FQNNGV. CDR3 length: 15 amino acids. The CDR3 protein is CASSQRRGNTDTQYF. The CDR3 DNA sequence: TGTGCCAGCAGCCAAAGGAGAGGTAACACAGATACGCAGTATTTT.

In DNA, the CDR3 is TGTGCCAGCAGCTTGGAGGTGGCAGTCTATGGCTACACCTTC. Translated, it gives CASSLEVAVYGYTF. This chain uses TRBV5-6 with TRBJ1-2; D ambiguous. The CDR3 loop spans 14 amino acids. Germline CDR1 and CDR2: SGHDT and YYEEEE. The germline V and J ends were trimmed by 0 bases and 4 bases, with 10 bases remaining between them. Using reference TRBV5-6 and TRBJ1-2 for the parts outside the CDR3, the full variable domain is DAGVTQSPTHLIKTRGQQVTLRCSPKSGHDTVSWYQQALGQGPQFIFQYYEEEERQRGNFPDRFSGHQFPNYSSELNVNALLLGDSALYLCASSLEVAVYGYTFGSGTRLTVV.

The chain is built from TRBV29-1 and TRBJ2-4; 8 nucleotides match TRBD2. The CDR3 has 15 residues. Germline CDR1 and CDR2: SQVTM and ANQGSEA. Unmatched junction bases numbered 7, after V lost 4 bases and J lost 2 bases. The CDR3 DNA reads TGCAGCGTTGTTGTACTAGCGGTGACCAAAAACATTCAGTACTTC. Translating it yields CSVVVLAVTKNIQYF.